This TCR beta chain was sequenced in a study of vaccination effects on CD4 cells after COVID-19. The study, taken as a whole, reports: Only a single clone (1 of 255 vaccine-induced clones in healthy vaccinees) cross-reacted with common cold coronaviruses. Substantial clonal contraction characterized both infection- and vaccine-induced clones late after vaccination.

This CDR3 has 12 residues. V lost 3 bases and J 3 bases, leaving 5 bases between the germline ends. From germline, CDR1 is MGHRA and CDR2 YSYEKL. TCRdb's copy holds only in-frame clones and misses some; the assay was immunoSEQ multiplex PCR. The data show around 30,000 clones, with around 86% seen just once and more than 5% held by the top ten. About this clone itself: What it binds is not known.

After expansion with viral peptide pools in the ViraFEST assay, antigen-specific CD4+ T cells were sequenced. Isolation of CD4+ T cells took place after less than 12 days of culture. The vaccine given was either BNT162b2 or mRNA-1273, in two doses. Half-medium changes using IL-2 medium occurred on days 3 and 7. The sequence was obtained from a human donor who received a COVID-19 vaccine. Some clones in this sample may be carry-over from other donors' samples. Material: CD4+ T cells from PBMCs cultured with SARS-CoV-2 spike peptides, obtained after COVID-19 vaccination. The chain links TRBV4-1 to TRBJ2-5; D is uncertain. The CDR3: CASSHMEETQYF. The CDR3 nucleotides are TGCGCCAGCAGCCATATGGAAGAGACCCAGTACTTC.